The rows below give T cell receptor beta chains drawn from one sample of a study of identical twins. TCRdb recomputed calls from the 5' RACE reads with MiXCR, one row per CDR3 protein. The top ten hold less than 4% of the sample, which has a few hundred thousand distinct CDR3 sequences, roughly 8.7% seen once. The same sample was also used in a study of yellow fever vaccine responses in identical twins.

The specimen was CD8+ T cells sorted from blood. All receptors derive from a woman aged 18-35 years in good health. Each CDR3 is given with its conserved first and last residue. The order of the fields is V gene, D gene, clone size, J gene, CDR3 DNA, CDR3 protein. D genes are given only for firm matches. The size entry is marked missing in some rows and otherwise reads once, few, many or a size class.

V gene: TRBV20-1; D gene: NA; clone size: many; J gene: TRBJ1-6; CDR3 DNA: TGCAGTGCGGGGAGGACGCTCAGCTCCTATAATTCACCCCTCCACTTT; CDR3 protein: CSAGRTLSSYNSPLHF
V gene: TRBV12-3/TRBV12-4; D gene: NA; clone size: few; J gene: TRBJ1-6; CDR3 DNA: TGTGCCAGCAGTTTCGGCAGGGTAAATTCACCCCTCCACTTT; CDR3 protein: CASSFGRVNSPLHF
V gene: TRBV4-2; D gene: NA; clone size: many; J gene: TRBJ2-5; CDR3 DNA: TGTGCCAGCAGTCAAGAGCCGGGGCTGACCCAGTACTTC; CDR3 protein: CASSQEPGLTQYF
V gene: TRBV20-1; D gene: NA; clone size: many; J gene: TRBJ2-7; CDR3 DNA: TGCAGTGCTAGGGACTACACAGGCACCTACGAGCAGTACTTC; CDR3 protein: CSARDYTGTYEQYF
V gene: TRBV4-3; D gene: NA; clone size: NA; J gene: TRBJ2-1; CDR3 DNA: TGCGCCAGCAGCCTATGGGTAGGGGGACAATACAATGAGCAGTTCTTC; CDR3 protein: CASSLWVGGQYNEQFF
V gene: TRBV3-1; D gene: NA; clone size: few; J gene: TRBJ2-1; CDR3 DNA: TGTGCCAGCAGCCAAGTTCTAAAGACCTACAATGAGCAGTTCTTC; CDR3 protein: CASSQVLKTYNEQFF
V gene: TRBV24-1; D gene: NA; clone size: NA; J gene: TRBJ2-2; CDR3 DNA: TGTGCCACCAGAGGTCCGACAGAAGGGTACGAAGGAGTTACCGGGGAGCTGTTTTTT; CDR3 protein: CATRGPTEGYEGVTGELFF
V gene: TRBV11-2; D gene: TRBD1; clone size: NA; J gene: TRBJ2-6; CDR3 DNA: TGTGCCAGCAGCTCCTATGCGGACAGGCCGAGCTCTGGGGCCAACGTCCTGACTTTC; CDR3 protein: CASSSYADRPSSGANVLTF
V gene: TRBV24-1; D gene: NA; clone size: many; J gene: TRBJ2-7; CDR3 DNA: TGTGCCACCAGTTCGGGGTTCCCCTACGAGCAGTACTTC; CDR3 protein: CATSSGFPYEQYF
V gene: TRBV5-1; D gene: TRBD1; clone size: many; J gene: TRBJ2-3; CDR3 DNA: TGCGCCAGCAGCTTGGCCGCAACAGGGGTAACAGATACGCAGTATTTT; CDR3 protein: CASSLAATGVTDTQYF
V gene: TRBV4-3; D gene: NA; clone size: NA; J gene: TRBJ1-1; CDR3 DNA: TGCGCCAGCAGCCAAGACAGGGCCATGAACACTGAAGCTTTCTTT; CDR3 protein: CASSQDRAMNTEAFF
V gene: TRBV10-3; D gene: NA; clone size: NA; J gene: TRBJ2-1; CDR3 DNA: TGTGCCATCAGTGATGCCTTAGCTGATTCTTACAATGAGCAGTTCTTC; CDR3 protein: CAISDALADSYNEQFF
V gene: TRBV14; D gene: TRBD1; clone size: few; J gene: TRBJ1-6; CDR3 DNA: TGTGCCAGCAGCACAGGGGGCAAAAGCTCCTATAATTCACCCCTCCACTTT; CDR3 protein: CASSTGGKSSYNSPLHF
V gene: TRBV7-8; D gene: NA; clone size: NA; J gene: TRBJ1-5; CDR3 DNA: TGTGCCAGCAGCCCCCGGGACATTTTAGATAGCAATCAGCCCCAGCATTTT; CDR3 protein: CASSPRDILDSNQPQHF
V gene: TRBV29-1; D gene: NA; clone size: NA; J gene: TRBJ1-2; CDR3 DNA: TGCAGCGTGGGGGGGGCGGAGTCGCTAGCTAACTATGGCTACACCTTC; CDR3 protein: CSVGGAESLANYGYTF
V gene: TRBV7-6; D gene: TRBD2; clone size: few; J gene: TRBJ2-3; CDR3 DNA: TGTGCCAGCAGCTTAGCGCTTGGGCTAGCGGGGGAAAATACGCAGTATTTT; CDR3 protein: CASSLALGLAGENTQYF